A single T cell receptor (beta chain) is shown here with its context. Here immunoSEQ multiplex PCR was the method, and the copy in TCRdb shows in-frame clones only, minus some. The table has 100,000 to 120,000 clones, about 90% seen once. CDR1 and CDR2 from the germline V gene are ENHRY and SYGVKD. Trimming pared 3 bases from V and 0 bases from J, leaving 11 bases between. The CDR3 is made up of 15 amino acids. This sample was taken from a study of T cells after somatic rescue of genetic block. The rearrangement uses TRBV10-3 and TRBJ1-1; D gene unclear. This clonotype was sampled from a woman aged 18-29 years. Sequenced material: peripheral blood mononuclear cells (PBMCs). In nucleotides, the CDR3 is TGTGCCATCAGTGAACGGGTAGAGCTGAACACTGAAGCTTTCTTT. Protein: CAISERVELNTEAFF.